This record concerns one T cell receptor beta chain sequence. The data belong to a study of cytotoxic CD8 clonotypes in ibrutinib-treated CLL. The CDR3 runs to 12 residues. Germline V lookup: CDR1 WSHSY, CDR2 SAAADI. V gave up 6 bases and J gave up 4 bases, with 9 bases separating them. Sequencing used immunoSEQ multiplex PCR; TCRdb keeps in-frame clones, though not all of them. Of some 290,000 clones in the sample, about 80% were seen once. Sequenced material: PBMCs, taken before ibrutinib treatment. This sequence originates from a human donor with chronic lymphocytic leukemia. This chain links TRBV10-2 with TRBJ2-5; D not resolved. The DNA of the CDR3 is TGCGCCAGCAGAGGGCCGGGAGAGACCCAGTACTTC. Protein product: CASRGPGETQYF.